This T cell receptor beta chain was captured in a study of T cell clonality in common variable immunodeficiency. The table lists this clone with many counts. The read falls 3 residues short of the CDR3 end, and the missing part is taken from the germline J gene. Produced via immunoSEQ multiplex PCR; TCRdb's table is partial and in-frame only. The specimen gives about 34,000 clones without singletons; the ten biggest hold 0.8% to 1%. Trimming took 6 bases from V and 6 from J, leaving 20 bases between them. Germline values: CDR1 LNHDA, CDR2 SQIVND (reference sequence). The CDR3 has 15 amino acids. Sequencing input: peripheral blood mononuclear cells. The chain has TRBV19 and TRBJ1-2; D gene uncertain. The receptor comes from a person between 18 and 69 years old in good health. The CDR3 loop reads CASSQRRVGYHGYTF. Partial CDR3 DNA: TGTGCCAGTAGCCAGAGGAGGGTTGGATACCATGGC.